This T cell receptor beta chain emerged from a study of blood T cell repertoires in COVID-19. TCRdb keeps only in-frame clones here, not all; method: immunoSEQ multiplex PCR. The data contain a few hundred thousand clones, approximately 90% of them singletons. The V end was cut by 1 base, the J end by 5 bases, with 21 bases between. The CDR3 spans 18 residues. The germline gives CDR1 LNHDA, CDR2 SQIVND (reference sequence). Sequenced sample: PBMCs or T cells enriched from blood (not recorded which). This TCR was recovered from a woman in her thirties or forties who had been exposed to COVID-19. The rearrangement uses TRBV19 and TRBJ1-5; perhaps TRBD1 as D (6 bases). The CDR3 protein is CASSIARGLGTKDQPQHF. DNA of the CDR3: TGTGCCAGTAGTATAGCACGAGGGTTGGGGACAAAGGATCAGCCCCAGCATTTT. Full variable domain (outside the CDR3, taken from reference TRBV19 and TRBJ1-5): DGGITQSPKYLFRKEGQNVTLSCEQNLNHDAMYWYRQDPGQGLRLIYYSQIVNDFQKGDIAEGYSVSREKKESFPLTVTSAQKNPTAFYLCASSIARGLGTKDQPQHFGDGTRLSIL.